This T cell receptor (beta chain) was captured in a study of shared clonotypes between healthy human individuals. There were no recent acute infections or vaccinations among the donors, who were healthy HIV-negative adults. Between the trimmed V and J ends, which lost 4 bases and 3 bases, there was a span of 15 bases. The CDR3 has 15 amino acids. Germline V gives CDR1 SGHRS, CDR2 YFSETQ. The authors distributed each subset's genomic DNA evenly over several immunoSEQ plates. Authors' processing steps: ImmunoSEQ supplied junction-only sequences lacking quality scores, so filtering was different. TCRdb's table, derived via immunoSEQ multiplex PCR, lists solely in-frame clones and lacks some. The V and J calls and the clone size are those of that table, but D and trimming were determined from the DNA. Of 2 million to 3 million clones listed, approximately 93% are singletons.

The J gene is TRBJ2-3, the V gene TRBV5-1; weak D call: TRBD2 (6 bases). This sequence was found in a man between 18 and 35 years old in good health. Some clones in this sample may be carry-over from other donors' samples. Specimen: naive CD4+ T cells from PBMCs. This sample's subset: CD45RA+ positively selected. CDR3 DNA: TGCGCCAGCAGCCCGGCGGAGGGACGGACAGATACGCAGTATTTT. It codes for CASSPAEGRTDTQYF.